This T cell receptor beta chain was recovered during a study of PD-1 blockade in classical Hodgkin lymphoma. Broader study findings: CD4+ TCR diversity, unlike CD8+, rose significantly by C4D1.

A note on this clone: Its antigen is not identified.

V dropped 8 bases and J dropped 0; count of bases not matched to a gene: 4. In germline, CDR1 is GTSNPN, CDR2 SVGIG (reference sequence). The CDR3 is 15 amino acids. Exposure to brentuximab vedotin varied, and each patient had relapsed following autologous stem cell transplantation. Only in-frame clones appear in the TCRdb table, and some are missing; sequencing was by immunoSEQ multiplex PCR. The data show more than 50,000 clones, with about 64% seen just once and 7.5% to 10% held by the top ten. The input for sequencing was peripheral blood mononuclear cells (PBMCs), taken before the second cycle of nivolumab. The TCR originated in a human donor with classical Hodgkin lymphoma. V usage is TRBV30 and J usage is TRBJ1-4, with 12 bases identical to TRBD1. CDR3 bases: TGTGCCGGGGGGACAGGGGGCGCAACTAATGAAAAACTGTTTTTT. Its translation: CAGGTGGATNEKLFF. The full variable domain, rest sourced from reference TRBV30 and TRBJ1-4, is SQTIHQWPATLVQPVGSPLSLECTVEGTSNPNLYWYRQAAGRGLQLLFYSVGIGQISSEVPQNLSASRPQDRQFILSSKKLLLSDSGFYLCAGGTGGATNEKLFFGSGTQLSVL.